This T cell receptor beta chain was recorded in a study of blood T cells in healthy people across ages. Overall study findings and caveats: Getting older went along with TCR beta diversity per million T cells dropping roughly linearly.

A remark on this clonotype: The antigen remains undetermined. A junction end diverges from the germline sequence, so it may reflect a read error.

CDR3 length equals 14 residues. Per the germline V gene, CDR1 is MNHNY and CDR2 is SVGAGI (reference sequence). A second about 6 to 12 cycle PCR used barcoded and J-beta primers. Sequencing recovered at least 2.5 million CDR3-containing paired-end reads from each sample. TCRdb itself ran the 5' RACE reads through MiXCR, one entry per CDR3 protein. The data contain some 1.7 million distinct CDR3 sequences, 28% of them singletons. With each sample, at least 5.5 micrograms of total RNA were extracted. The material sequenced was blood. The V and J genes are TRBV6-6 and TRBJ2-5; D perhaps matches TRBD2 (6 bases). The receptor's source is a woman in her 30s in good health. The CDR3 protein is CASSLASVQETQHF. For the CDR3, the DNA is TGTGCCAGCAGTTTGGCTAGCGTCCAAGAGACCCAGCACTTC.